One and the same sample provided the 4 T cell receptor beta chains below, sequenced in a study of patients and donors after allogeneic stem cell transplantation (dated by TCRdb to 2020 to 2021). To prepare the library, RT-PCR was applied. The sequencer was a NextSeq 550. TCRdb ran its own pipeline on the public reads, namely fastp trimming at Q25 and MiXCR clone calling, and kept in-frame beta chains. Duplicate CDR3 protein sequences are folded into a single record with the most common DNA and genes. The sample data list around 160,000 distinct CDR3 sequences, and about 32% of these were observed just once. The ten largest clones take up roughly 3.2% of the sample. Sequencing was performed on blood, either unsorted or a sorted T cell fraction (not recorded which). These receptors all stem from a human donor who was either an allogeneic HSCT recipient or a stem cell or donor lymphocyte infusion donor (not recorded which). It is not recorded whose cells these are; they may come from a transplant donor.

This clonotype came up many times. The V call is TRBV12-3 or TRBV12-4, the J call TRBJ1-1, with D unresolved. V was shortened by 2 bases and J by 4 bases, with 11 bases between the two germline ends. CDR3 length equals 14 residues. As DNA, the CDR3 is TGTGCCAGCAGTTTAAACGGGGTCGGCACTGAAGCTTTCTTT. Translated, it gives CASSLNGVGTEAFF.

This chain joins TRBV4-1 and TRBJ1-3, with 7 nucleotides matching TRBD1. Trimming cost V 1 base and J 1 base; bases outside gene matches: 4. Looked up from germline, CDR1 is MGHRA and CDR2 is YSYEKL. The CDR3 has 16 residues. CDR3 residues: CASSQATGMSGNTIYF. The CDR3 coding sequence is TGCGCCAGCAGCCAAGCGACAGGGATGTCTGGAAACACCATATATTTT.

The chain combines TRBV5-1 with TRBJ1-4; unclear D gene. This CDR3 contains 13 residues. The germline gives CDR1 SGHRS, CDR2 YFSETQ. V was trimmed by 7 bases and J by 0 bases, leaving 7 bases between them. The CDR3 loop reads CASGVATNEKLFF. In nucleotides, the CDR3 is TGCGCCAGCGGGGTAGCAACTAATGAAAAACTGTTTTTT.

The chain uses TRBV9 and TRBJ2-7; D is uncertain. This CDR3 is 13 amino acids long. Germline V gives CDR1 SGDLS, CDR2 YYNGEE. The ends were cut back, 0 bases at V and 6 bases at J, with 10 bases in the middle. CDR3 loop: CASSVGGPSEQYF. The DNA of the CDR3 is TGTGCCAGCAGCGTAGGAGGCCCCTCCGAGCAGTACTTC.